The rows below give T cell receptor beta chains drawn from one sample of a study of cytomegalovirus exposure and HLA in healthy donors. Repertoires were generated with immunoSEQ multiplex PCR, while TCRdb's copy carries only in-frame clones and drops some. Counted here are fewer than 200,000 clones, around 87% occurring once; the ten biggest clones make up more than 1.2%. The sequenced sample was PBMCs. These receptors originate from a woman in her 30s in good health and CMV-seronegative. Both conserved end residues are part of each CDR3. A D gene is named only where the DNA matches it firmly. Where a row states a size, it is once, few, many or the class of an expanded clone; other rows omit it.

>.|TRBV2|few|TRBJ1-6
TGTGCCAGCAGTCCGGACAGTTTTAATTCACCCCTCCACTTT
CASSPDSFNSPLHF
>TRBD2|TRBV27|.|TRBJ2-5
TGTGCCAGCAGTATCTTAGCGGGCCCACACGTGGGCGAGACCCAGTACTTC
CASSILAGPHVGETQYF
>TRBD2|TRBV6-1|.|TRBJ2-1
TGTGCCAGCGGGACTAGCGGGGGACTCAATGAGCAGTTCTTC
CASGTSGGLNEQFF
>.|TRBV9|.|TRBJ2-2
TGTGCCAGCAGCGTAGGGTGGCAGGGTAACACCGGGGAGCTGTTTTTT
CASSVGWQGNTGELFF
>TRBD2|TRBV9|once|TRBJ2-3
TGTGCCAGCAGCCTAGCGGGGGGCACAGATACGCAGTATTTT
CASSLAGGTDTQYF
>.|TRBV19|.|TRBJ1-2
TGTGCCAGTAGTGTCCAGGAAAATTATGGCTACACCTTC
CASSVQENYGYTF
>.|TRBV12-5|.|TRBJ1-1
TGTGCTAGTGGTTCTACCGCCAGGGCGAACACTGAAGCTTTCTTT
CASGSTARANTEAFF
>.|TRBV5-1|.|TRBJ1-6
TGCGCCAGCAGCCCCGACTCGGGCGGGAATTCACCCCTCCACTTT
CASSPDSGGNSPLHF
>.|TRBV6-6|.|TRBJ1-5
TGTGCCAGCAGTTACAGGGAGCAGCCCCAGCATTTT
CASSYREQPQHF
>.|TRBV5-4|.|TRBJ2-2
TGTGCCAGCAGCTTGGCCGGGGGAATTGAGCTGTTTTTT
CASSLAGGIELFF
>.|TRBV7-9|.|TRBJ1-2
TGTGCCAGCAGCTTAGATCCCGGGAGGGGCTACACCTTC
CASSLDPGRGYTF
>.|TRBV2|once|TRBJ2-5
TGTGCCAGCAGGAGCGGGACACGAGAGACCCAGTACTTC
CASRSGTRETQYF
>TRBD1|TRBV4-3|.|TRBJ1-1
TGCGCCAGCAGCCAAGTAATGACAGGGGGGAACACTGAAGCTTTCTTT
CASSQVMTGGNTEAFF
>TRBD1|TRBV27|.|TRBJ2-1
TGTGCCAGCAGTCCGTCCTCTCCGGGACAGGGTTTTGATGAGCAGTTCTTC
CASSPSSPGQGFDEQFF
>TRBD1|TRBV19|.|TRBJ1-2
TGTGCCAGTAGTATAGCAGCGGGACAGGGAGGAAGAGGCTACACCTTC
CASSIAAGQGGRGYTF
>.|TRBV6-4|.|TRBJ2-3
TGTGCCAGCAGTGAACGCGGGGAGGGCACAGATACGCAGTATTTT
CASSERGEGTDTQYF
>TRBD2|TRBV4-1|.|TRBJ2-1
TGCGCCAGCAGACTGTATAGCGGGGGGCCACGAATGGGACATGGTGAGCAGTTCTTC
CASRLYSGGPRMGHGEQFF
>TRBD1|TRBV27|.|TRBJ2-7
TGTGCCAGCAGACTCAGGGGACAGGGGTACGAGCAGTACTTC
CASRLRGQGYEQYF
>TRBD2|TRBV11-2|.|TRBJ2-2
TGTGCCAGCAGCTTCCCTCGAGTGGGAGGGAGCACCGGGGAGCTGTTTTTT
CASSFPRVGGSTGELFF
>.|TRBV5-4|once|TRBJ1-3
TGTGCCAGCAGCTTGGTGGGGCGGACCAGTTTTGGAAACACCATATATTTT
CASSLVGRTSFGNTIYF
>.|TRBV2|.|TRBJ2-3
TGTGCCAGTGTCCCGGGACTCTCCTCATTCACAGATACGCAGTATTTT
CASVPGLSSFTDTQYF
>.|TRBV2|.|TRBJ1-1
TGTGCCAGCAGGGTCCTACCTGAAGCTTTCTTT
CASRVLPEAFF
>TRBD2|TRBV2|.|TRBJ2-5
TGTGCCAGCAGCACACTAGCGGGGGGAATAGAGACCCAGTACTTC
CASSTLAGGIETQYF
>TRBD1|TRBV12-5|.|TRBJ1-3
TGTGCTACACAGGGGCGCGCTGGAAACACCATATATTTT
CATQGRAGNTIYF
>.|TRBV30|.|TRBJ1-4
TGTGCCTGGGGCCCTCCCACAGGAGTTGTAGAAAAACTGTTTTTT
CAWGPPTGVVEKLFF
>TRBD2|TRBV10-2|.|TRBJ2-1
TGCGCCAGCAGTCCTAGCGGGGGAGCTGGCAATGAGCAGTTCTTC
CASSPSGGAGNEQFF
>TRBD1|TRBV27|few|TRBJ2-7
TGTGCCAGTGGGGACAGCCGCTACGAGCAGTACTTC
CASGDSRYEQYF
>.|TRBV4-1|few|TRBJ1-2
TGCGCCAGCAGCGTCCGCACAGGGACCTATGGCTACACCTTC
CASSVRTGTYGYTF
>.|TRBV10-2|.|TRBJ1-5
TGCGCCAGCAGACACGTAGGGGTGAGTCAGCCCCAGCATTTT
CASRHVGVSQPQHF
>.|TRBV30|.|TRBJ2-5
TGTGCCTGGACATACAGGGTTACGGAGACCCAGTACTTC
CAWTYRVTETQYF
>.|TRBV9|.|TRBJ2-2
TGTGCCAGCAGCGTAGGAATGGTTTCGGTTTCGAACACCGGGGAGCTGTTTTTT
CASSVGMVSVSNTGELFF
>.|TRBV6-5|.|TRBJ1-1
TGTGCCAGCAGCCCCGGGGGGGACCCTGAAGCTTTCTTT
CASSPGGDPEAFF
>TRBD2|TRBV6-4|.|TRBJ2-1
TGTGCCAGCAGCCAGACTAGCGGGGGGGCGAATGAGCAGTTCTTC
CASSQTSGGANEQFF
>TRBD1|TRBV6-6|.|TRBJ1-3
TGTGCCAGCAGTTACGACAGGGCGGCTGGAAACACCATATATTTT
CASSYDRAAGNTIYF
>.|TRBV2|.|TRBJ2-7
TGTGCCAGCAGCCCCACAGGTTCCTACGAGCAGTACTTC
CASSPTGSYEQYF
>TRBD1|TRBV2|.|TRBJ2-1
TGTGCCAGCAGTGAAGCGGGGGACAGAATCAATGAGCAGTTCTTC
CASSEAGDRINEQFF
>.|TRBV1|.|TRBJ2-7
TGCACCAGCAGCCAAGACCCTTGGGGGGCCTACGAGCAGTACTTC
CTSSQDPWGAYEQYF
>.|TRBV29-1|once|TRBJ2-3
TGCAGCGTTGAATCGGCAGGGGGGTCGACAGATACGCAGTATTTT
CSVESAGGSTDTQYF
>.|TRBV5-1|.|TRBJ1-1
TGCGCCAGCAGCTCCGCGGGAGCTAACACTGAAGCTTTCTTT
CASSSAGANTEAFF
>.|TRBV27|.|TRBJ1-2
TGTGCCAGCAGCGACAGTCCTCTAGCTAACTATGGCTACACCTTC
CASSDSPLANYGYTF
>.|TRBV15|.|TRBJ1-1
TGTGCCACCAGCAGAGATCAGGGGAGTGGGACTGAAGCTTTCTTT
CATSRDQGSGTEAFF
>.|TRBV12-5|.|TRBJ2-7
TGTGCTAGTGGCCACCACAGGGCCCGGGAGCAGTACTTC
CASGHHRAREQYF
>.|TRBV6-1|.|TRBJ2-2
TGTGCCAGTTCGACGGGGGTCGGCACCGGGGAGCTGTTTTTT
CASSTGVGTGELFF
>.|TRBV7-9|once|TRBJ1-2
TGTGCCAGCAGCTTTAGTCCGGCGGGCGGCTACACCTTC
CASSFSPAGGYTF
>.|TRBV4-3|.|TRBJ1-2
TGCGCCAGCAGCCAAGATTTGGGGCAGCACTATGGCTACACCTTC
CASSQDLGQHYGYTF
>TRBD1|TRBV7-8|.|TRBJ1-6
TGTGCCAGCAGCTTAGTGTCCGGGACAGGGATGTCACCCCTCCACTTT
CASSLVSGTGMSPLHF
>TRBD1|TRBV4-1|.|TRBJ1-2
TGCGCCAGCAGCCAAGGGGGACAGGGATGGACTGGCTACACCTTC
CASSQGGQGWTGYTF
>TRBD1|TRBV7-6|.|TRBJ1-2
TGTGCCAGCAGCAGATTTGGACAGGGATGGGGATTC
CASSRFGQGWGF
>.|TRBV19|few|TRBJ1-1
TGTGCCAGTGGGACTCTTCAAGCTTTCTTT
CASGTLQAFF
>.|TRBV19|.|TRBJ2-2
TGTGCCAGTAGTCTCAGGGAGAACACCGGGGAGCTGTTTTTT
CASSLRENTGELFF
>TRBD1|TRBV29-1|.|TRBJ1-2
TGCAGCGTTGAAGATAGAGACAGGGCGCCCTATGGCTACACCTTC
CSVEDRDRAPYGYTF
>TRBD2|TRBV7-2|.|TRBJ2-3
TGTGCCAGCAGGACAAGCGGGGGGTCAAACACAGATACGCAGTATTTT
CASRTSGGSNTDTQYF
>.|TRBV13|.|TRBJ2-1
TGTGCCAGCAGCTTGGGCGATTCCTACAATGAGCAGTTCTTC
CASSLGDSYNEQFF